The 27 T cell receptor beta chains listed next were all sequenced from one sample in a study of cytomegalovirus exposure and HLA in healthy donors. Data came from immunoSEQ multiplex PCR; TCRdb stores just in-frame clones and leaves some out. The sample includes tens of thousands of clones, more than 95% of them seen just once. The sequencing sample was made of PBMCs. Every receptor here comes from a man aged 18 to 29 in good health and CMV-seronegative.

J is TRBJ1-5 and V is TRBV14; no firm D call. CDR1 is SGHDN, CDR2 FVKESK, per germline. This CDR3 is built from 13 residues. Trimming shortened V by 3 bases and J by 4 bases, and 7 bases separated the two germline ends. CDR3: CASSHGRNQPQHF. The DNA of the CDR3 is TGTGCCAGCAGCCACGGGAGAAATCAGCCCCAGCATTTT.

A few counts support this clone. This chain links TRBV15 with TRBJ2-2, with 9 positions matching TRBD1. J was trimmed by 5 bases and V by 3 bases; bases with no gene match: 10. The CDR3 loop spans 17 amino acids. Germline values: CDR1 LNHNV, CDR2 YYDKDF (reference sequence). The CDR3 nucleotides read TGTGCCACCAGCAGGGAGTTAGGGACAGGGAGGACCGGGGAGCTGTTTTTT. Translation: CATSRELGTGRTGELFF.

V is TRBV19 and J is TRBJ2-1, with a possible D match to TRBD2 (6 bases). This CDR3 spans 13 amino acids. CDR1 LNHDA and CDR2 SQIVND come from the germline V gene (reference sequence). With 6 bases removed from V and 6 bases from J, the gap between germline ends came to 12 bases. CDR3 in DNA: TGTGCCAGTAGAGGGACTTTAGTCAATGAGCAGTTCTTC. It is translated as CASRGTLVNEQFF.

The chain joins TRBV4-1 to TRBJ2-7; D is possibly TRBD1 (5 bases). V lost 2 bases and J lost 1, with 12 bases in between. Germline V CDR1 and CDR2: MGHRA, YSYEKL. This CDR3 spans 15 amino acids. CDR3 in amino acids: CASSQSSWTSYEQYF. Written as DNA, the CDR3 is TGCGCCAGCAGCCAAAGCTCCTGGACATCCTACGAGCAGTACTTC.

The chain couples TRBV9 to TRBJ2-1, with D maybe TRBD2 (5 bases). V lost 3 bases to trimming and J lost 8 bases, with 15 bases between them. Germline values: CDR1 SGDLS, CDR2 YYNGEE. The CDR3 loop spans 14 amino acids. The DNA of the CDR3 is TGTGCCAGCAGCGCTAGATCGGGGTTCGATGAGCAGTTCTTC. Encoded protein: CASSARSGFDEQFF.

The chain uses TRBV6-5 and TRBJ2-1, with a tentative D call TRBD2 (6 bases). Germline CDR1 MNHEY, CDR2 SVGAGI. CDR3 length: 13 residues. V shed 2 bases and J shed 7 bases, with 9 bases lying between them. CDR3 sequence reads: CASSYDGGNEQFF. The CDR3 DNA reads TGTGCCAGCAGTTACGACGGGGGTAATGAGCAGTTCTTC.

This chain uses TRBV4-1 with TRBJ2-7; 8 bases agree with TRBD1. CDR3 length: 15 amino acids. J gave up 5 bases and V 1 base, and 7 bases lay outside the gene matches. Germline values: CDR1 MGHRA, CDR2 YSYEKL. This CDR3 is CASSQVAGGADEQYF. The DNA for the CDR3 is TGCGCCAGCAGCCAAGTGGCAGGGGGCGCGGACGAGCAGTACTTC.

V gene TRBV6-1 combines with J gene TRBJ2-1; possible D gene TRBD2, 5 bases. The CDR3 loop spans 15 amino acids. V lost 4 bases and J 2 bases, leaving 12 bases between the germline ends. Germline CDR1 reads MNHNS; CDR2 reads SASEGT. CDR3 nucleotides: TGTGCCAGCAGTGTCAGCAGCGGAACCTACAATGAGCAGTTCTTC. Encoded protein: CASSVSSGTYNEQFF.

The rearrangement uses TRBV6-5 and TRBJ2-5, with 9 positions matching TRBD1. Per germline, CDR1 MNHEY and CDR2 SVGAGI. V lost 6 bases, J lost 2 bases, and 4 bases stayed unmatched. The CDR3 is 14 amino acids. The CDR3, as DNA: TGTGCCAGCAGACCCGGGACAGGGCAAGAGACCCAGTACTTC. Residues: CASRPGTGQETQYF.

The rearrangement links TRBV5-1 to TRBJ2-2, with 14 bases fitting TRBD2. V trimming: 0 bases; J trimming: 6 bases; junction bases outside the gene matches: 1. Germline V lookup: CDR1 SGHRS, CDR2 YFSETQ. The CDR3 is made up of 16 amino acids. CDR3 in DNA: TGCGCCAGCAGCTTGGAGGGACTAGCGGGAGCCGGGGAGCTGTTTTTT. It codes for CASSLEGLAGAGELFF.

The chain carries TRBV11-2 and TRBJ2-2; D uncertain. With 4 bases removed from V and 6 bases from J, the gap between germline ends came to 9 bases. The germline gives CDR1 SGHAT, CDR2 FQNNGV. The CDR3 length is 13 residues. CDR3 in amino acids: CASSYEQSGELFF. CDR3 in DNA: TGTGCCAGCAGCTACGAGCAATCCGGGGAGCTGTTTTTT.

This rearrangement joins TRBV6-5 to TRBJ1-5, with D uncertain. This CDR3 contains 13 residues. Trimming took 0 bases from V and 5 from J, leaving 5 bases between them. Germline CDR1 is MNHEY and CDR2 is SVGAGI. Here the CDR3 DNA reads TGTGCCAGCAGTTACTCGGAGGATCAGCCCCAGCATTTT. Translation gives CASSYSEDQPQHF.

The chain employs TRBV7-9 and TRBJ2-7; 8 bases match TRBD1. Unmatched junction bases numbered 2, after V lost 4 bases and J lost 0 bases. CDR1 and CDR2 (germline): SEHNR, FQNEAQ (reference sequence). The CDR3 extends over 14 amino acids. The CDR3 DNA sequence: TGTGCCAGCAGCTGGGACAGGAGCTCCTACGAGCAGTACTTC. Amino acids: CASSWDRSSYEQYF.

V gene TRBV5-1 combines with J gene TRBJ1-1; D gene uncertain. This CDR3 has 15 amino acids. The germline gives CDR1 SGHRS, CDR2 YFSETQ. Trimming took 1 base from V and 3 from J, leaving 13 bases between them. The CDR3 region has the DNA TGCGCCAGCAGCTTGTTGGAGGGTTGGGACACTGAAGCTTTCTTT. Amino acid sequence: CASSLLEGWDTEAFF.

The chain is built from TRBV5-6 and TRBJ2-3; D perhaps matches TRBD2 (5 bases). This CDR3 comprises 14 residues. The germline gives CDR1 SGHDT, CDR2 YYEEEE. Trimming took off 3 bases at V and 1 base at J, with 9 bases between the two ends. The DNA for the CDR3 is TGTGCCAGCAGCTGGAGGATGGGCACAGATACGCAGTATTTT. This sequence encodes CASSWRMGTDTQYF.

The V gene is TRBV1, the J gene TRBJ1-2; the table's D call, TRBD1, has no DNA check behind it. TRBV1 is termed a pseudogene. CDR3 size: 15 residues. The CDR3 bases are TGCACCAGCAGCCCTGAGGGGGACGGGAACTATGGCTACACCTTC. It yields the protein CTSSPEGDGNYGYTF.

This clone was counted a few times. The J gene is TRBJ1-1, the V gene TRBV13; D might be TRBD1 (6 bases). CDR3 length: 15 amino acids. The germline V and J ends were trimmed by 5 bases and 3 bases, with 16 bases remaining between them. Germline V lookup: CDR1 PRHDT, CDR2 FYEKMQ (reference sequence). The CDR3 nucleotides are TGTGCCAGCAGCCCCCGGGGGGGGCCTTACACTGAAGCTTTCTTT. Translation: CASSPRGGPYTEAFF.

This sequence joins TRBV6-1 and TRBJ2-5; a weak D match, TRBD2 (6 bases). The CDR3 has 15 residues. V was shortened by 4 bases and J by 2 bases, with 14 bases between the two germline ends. CDR1 MNHNS and CDR2 SASEGT come from the germline V gene. This CDR3 is CASSVRDGGQETQYF. As DNA, the CDR3 is TGTGCCAGCAGTGTGAGGGACGGAGGGCAAGAGACCCAGTACTTC.

The rearrangement uses TRBV6-6 and TRBJ1-2; TRBD1 agrees at 9 bases. CDR1 is MNHNY and CDR2 is SVGAGI in the germline V gene (reference sequence). The ends lost 5 bases at V and 8 bases at J; junction bases unmatched: 6. The length of the CDR3 is 13 residues. In DNA form, the CDR3 reads TGTGCCAGCAGTACCACAGGGGGCGGCGGCTACACCTTC. Translated, it gives CASSTTGGGGYTF.

V usage is TRBV6-6 and J usage is TRBJ1-2; D remains unclear. CDR3 length: 13 amino acids. Germline values: CDR1 MNHNY, CDR2 SVGAGI (reference sequence). With 7 bases removed from V and 7 bases from J, the gap between germline ends came to 16 bases. The CDR3: CASTIDVPLGYTF. CDR3 DNA sequence: TGTGCCAGCACCATAGATGTCCCTCTTGGCTACACCTTC.

This clone has just one count. The CDR3 DNA sequence: TGTGCCAGCAGCTCAGCCCGTCAGGGGGCCGGGGAGCTGTTTTTT. It codes for CASSSARQGAGELFF. This chain links TRBV7-3 with TRBJ2-2; 7 bases are shared with TRBD1. This CDR3 is built from 15 residues. V lost 4 bases and J lost 6; bases outside the gene matches: 8. Germline CDR1 reads SGHTA; CDR2 reads FQGTGA.

J is TRBJ1-1 and V is TRBV7-2, with no clear D. Trimming took off 1 base at V and 3 bases at J, with 12 bases between the two ends. Germline assignment: CDR1 SGHTA and CDR2 FQGNSA. This CDR3 comprises 15 residues. CDR3 in amino acids: CASSLEFGRYTEAFF. In DNA, the CDR3 is TGTGCCAGCAGCTTAGAATTTGGCAGGTACACTGAAGCTTTCTTT.

This chain joins TRBV6-5 and TRBJ1-5, with D possibly TRBD1 on 5 matching bases. The V end lost 5 bases, the J end lost 0 bases, and 11 bases lay between the germline ends. This CDR3 is built from 15 residues. Germline assignment: CDR1 MNHEY and CDR2 SVGAGI. CDR3 sequence: CASSITGHSNQPQHF. CDR3 DNA: TGTGCCAGCAGTATCACAGGTCATAGCAATCAGCCCCAGCATTTT.

This clone was found a few times. The chain combines TRBV2 with TRBJ2-5; 9 nucleotides match TRBD1. CDR1 and CDR2 (germline): SNHLY, FYNNEI. After removal of 11 bases from V and 4 bases from J, the junction contained 8 bases not matched to a gene. This CDR3 has 13 residues. The CDR3 here is CAGSGTGRETQYF. CDR3 DNA: TGTGCCGGGTCCGGGACAGGGAGAGAGACCCAGTACTTC. Together with reference TRBV2 and TRBJ2-5, the CDR3 gives the full variable domain: EPEVTQTPSHQVTQMGQEVILRCVPISNHLYFYWYRQILGQKVEFLVSFYNNEISEKSEIFDDQFSVERPDGSNFTLKIRSTKLEDSAMYFCAGSGTGRETQYFGPGTRLLVL.

V and J are TRBV18 and TRBJ1-3; 7 bases are a match to TRBD1. Trimming at V came to 2 bases and at J to 0 bases, leaving 4 bases not matched to a gene. The CDR3 runs to 16 residues. Germline assignment: CDR1 KGHSH and CDR2 LQKENI. CDR3 DNA sequence: TGTGCCAGCTCACCAGGGACAGTGACCTCTGGAAACACCATATATTTT. Encoded protein: CASSPGTVTSGNTIYF. The whole variable domain, filled in from reference TRBV18 and TRBJ1-3, reads NAGVMQNPRHLVRRRGQEARLRCSPMKGHSHVYWYRQLPEEGLKFMVYLQKENIIDESGMPKERFSAEFPKEGPSILRIQQVVRGDSAAYFCASSPGTVTSGNTIYFGEGSWLTVV.

The rearrangement uses TRBV4-2 and TRBJ1-4, with a weak D call TRBD1 (5 bases). Trimming cost V 4 bases and J 8 bases, with 17 bases left between them. CDR1 and CDR2 (germline): LGHNA, YNFKEQ. This CDR3 spans 15 amino acids. CDR3 amino acids: CASSPPAMEGEKLFF. The CDR3 region has the DNA TGTGCCAGCAGCCCCCCGGCGATGGAGGGGGAAAAACTGTTTTTT.

The genes are TRBV13 and TRBJ2-3, with 11 bases identical to TRBD2. Germline values: CDR1 PRHDT, CDR2 FYEKMQ (reference sequence). Unmatched junction bases numbered 8, after V lost 0 bases and J lost 6 bases. This CDR3 has 17 amino acids. The CDR3 is CASSLGGASGRTDTQYF. For the CDR3, the DNA is TGTGCCAGCAGCTTAGGCGGGGCTAGCGGGAGGACGGATACGCAGTATTTT.